These T cell receptor beta chains were read from a single sample in a study of post-analysis software for immune sequencing data. TCRdb redid the calling of the PCR reads with MiXCR, one entry per CDR3 protein. Of about 430,000 distinct CDR3 sequences listed, 39% were seen once; the top ten hold 6% to 9%. The specimen was blood. Source of these receptors: a girl aged 2-10 years with multiple sclerosis. CDR3s include the opening cysteine and the closing phenylalanine or tryptophan. Each record gives: clone size, V gene, D gene, J gene, CDR3 DNA, CDR3 protein. D genes are given only for firm matches. Only some rows state a clone size, as once, few, many or a class for expanded clones.

-	TRBV7-2	-	TRBJ1-2	TGTGCCGGCGGTAGAGGGGCAGGGAGCTATGGCTACACCTTC	CAGGRGAGSYGYTF
-	TRBV7-2	-	TRBJ1-5	TGTGCCAGCAGCGGGTGGGGAGGGCAGCCCCAGCATTTT	CASSGWGGQPQHF
once	TRBV29-1	TRBD2	TRBJ2-3	TGCAGCGACCGGGAGGGCCTGAGCACAGATATGCAGTATTTT	CSDREGLSTDMQYF
few	TRBV6-1	-	TRBJ1-5	TGTGCCAGCAGTGTAGGACCGGATCAGCCCCAGCATTTT	CASSVGPDQPQHF
-	TRBV29-1	TRBD2	TRBJ2-1	TGCAGCGTTTCCGGGACTAGCGGCTACAATGAGCAGTTCTTC	CSVSGTSGYNEQFF
few	TRBV7-9	-	TRBJ2-4	TGTGCCAGCAGCCCAGCTGGGATCCAGAAAAACATTCAGTACTTC	CASSPAGIQKNIQYF
once	TRBV5-1	TRBD2	TRBJ2-5	TGCGCCAGCAGCTTTTCCGGCGGGGGAGCGGAGACCCAGTACTTC	CASSFSGGGAETQYF
-	TRBV10-2	TRBD2	TRBJ2-5	TGCGCCAGCAGTGAAGGGGGACTAGAAATAAGTAAGGGAGAGACCCAGTACTTC	CASSEGGLEISKGETQYF
-	TRBV12-3/TRBV12-4	TRBD2	TRBJ2-3	TGTGCCAGCGGTACTAGCGGGGTACTTGGTCTCACAGATACGCAGTATTTT	CASGTSGVLGLTDTQYF
-	TRBV29-1	TRBD1	TRBJ2-7	TGCAGCGTTGTCCCGGGACAGGGGCGGTACGAGCAGTACTTC	CSVVPGQGRYEQYF
few	TRBV7-2	-	TRBJ2-4	TGTGCCAGCAGCTTAGGGGGGGACCCGGTCAAAAACATTCAGTACTTC	CASSLGGDPVKNIQYF
-	TRBV7-9	TRBD1	TRBJ1-6	TGTGCCAGCAGCCCAAAGGACAGGTCTAAACCCCTCCACTTT	CASSPKDRSKPLHF
-	TRBV3-1	TRBD1	TRBJ2-7	TGTGCCAGCAGCCAAGTCACAGGGGTGTACAATGAGCAGTACTTC	CASSQVTGVYNEQYF
-	TRBV20-1	TRBD2	TRBJ2-7	TGCAGTGCTAGAGACTCCAGCGGGAGGCGTAGCGAGCAGTACTTC	CSARDSSGRRSEQYF
few	TRBV9	TRBD1	TRBJ2-1	TGTGCCAGCAGCGGCCGGGACAGCTACAATGAGCAGTTCTTC	CASSGRDSYNEQFF
-	TRBV5-1	TRBD1	TRBJ2-1	TGCGCCAGCAGCTTGAAAAGACAGGGGGCGTCAAATGAGCAGTTCTTC	CASSLKRQGASNEQFF
-	TRBV6-5	-	TRBJ1-2	TGTGCCAGCCGGCGGTGGGGAGGCTACACCTTC	CASRRWGGYTF
many	TRBV7-2	-	TRBJ2-5	TGTGCCAGCAGTCTGGCTAGCGAAGAGACCCAGTACTTC	CASSLASEETQYF
few	TRBV7-8	TRBD2	TRBJ2-5	TGTGCCAGCAGCTCACCACCGGGACTAGCGACCGAGACCCAGTACTTC	CASSSPPGLATETQYF
-	TRBV7-9	-	TRBJ2-7	TGTGCCAGCAGCTTCGCGGAACCCGGCGCGCAGTACTTC	CASSFAEPGAQYF
once	TRBV7-2	TRBD2	TRBJ2-5	TGTGCCAGCAGCTTAGCCAGCGGGGGGCCCCAAGAGACCCAGTACTTC	CASSLASGGPQETQYF
few	TRBV10-3	-	TRBJ2-3	TGTGCCATCAGTGTCGCAGCGACTAGCACAGATACGCAGTATTTT	CAISVAATSTDTQYF